This T cell receptor (beta chain) was identified during a study of OX40 agonist ivuxolimab in advanced cancers. About the research overall: Patients received ivuxolimab, an intravenous treatment, every 2 weeks at 0.01 to 10 mg/kg. Findings and limits, study-wide: There was clonal expansion of CD4+ and CD8+ blood T cells by week 6 at 0.1 to 3.0 mg/kg. Partial responders receiving 0.1-3.0 mg/kg showed among the lowest clonal expansion.

Individuals having autoimmune disease history or systemic immunosuppression were not enrolled. The V gene end was trimmed by 5 bases and the J gene end by 6 bases; junction bases not matched to a gene: 4. The CDR3 has 13 amino acids. In germline, CDR1 is SGHNT, CDR2 YYREEE (reference sequence). The data were produced by immunoSEQ multiplex PCR, yet TCRdb's version contains in-frame clones alone and is incomplete. The sample lists about 89,000 clones; around nine tenths were seen once. As concerns this clone: Its antigen remains unknown.

This sequence joins TRBV5-4 and TRBJ2-7; 11 bases map to TRBD2. Here the sequenced sample was CD4+ or CD8+ T cells sorted from blood, taken in a trial of the OX40 agonist ivuxolimab. The sequence was obtained from an adult with an advanced solid tumor such as melanoma, head and neck, liver or kidney cancer. CDR3: CASRVGTSGEQYF. In DNA form, the CDR3 reads TGTGCCAGCAGGGTTGGGACTAGCGGCGAGCAGTACTTC. Based on the CDR3 plus reference TRBV5-4 and TRBJ2-7, the full variable domain is ETGVTQSPTHLIKTRGQQVTLRCSSQSGHNTVSWYQQALGQGPQFIFQYYREEENGRGNFPPRFSGLQFPNYSSELNVNALELDDSALYLCASRVGTSGEQYFGPGTRLTVT.